These 20 T cell receptor beta chains originate from one sample sequenced in a study of neurological immune-mediated disorders. TCRdb called the 5' RACE reads again in MiXCR, with one record for every CDR3 protein. The data hold 95,000 to 110,000 distinct CDR3 sequences, with roughly a tenth observed a single time. Time point reported: longitudinal time-point 3. Material: PBMCs. Receptors were obtained from a female donor with HTLV-1-associated myelopathy (HAM/TSP).

Ten or more counts support this clonotype. The chain carries TRBV28 and TRBJ2-7, with 8 bases aligning to TRBD1. This CDR3 comprises 14 residues. V was clipped by 5 bases and J by 7 bases; unmatched bases: 10. CDR1 MDHEN and CDR2 SYDVKM come from the germline V gene. The CDR3 DNA is TGTGCCAGCAGTGGGACAGGATTAACTTTGGAGCAGTACTTC. Translated: CASSGTGLTLEQYF.

This clonotype has a count of ten or more. The DNA of the CDR3 is TGTGCCAGCAGTGGACAGGGGAGACCAGACGAGCAGTACTTC. This sequence encodes CASSGQGRPDEQYF. J is TRBJ2-7 and V is TRBV12-3 or TRBV12-4; 9 positions agree with TRBD1. The CDR3 has 14 amino acids. J gave up 5 bases and V 5 bases, and 7 bases lay outside the gene matches.

The table lists this clonotype with many counts. The chain links TRBV10-3 to TRBJ1-3, with 8 bases fitting TRBD1. From germline, CDR1 is ENHRY and CDR2 SYGVKD. The CDR3 extends over 15 amino acids. V lost 4 bases to trimming and J lost 4 bases; unmatched junction nucleotides: 6. The CDR3 nucleotides are TGTGCCATCAGTGCTCCAGGGGGCGAGGGAAACACCATATATTTT. It yields the protein CAISAPGGEGNTIYF.

This clonotype was seen a handful of times. The chain has TRBV20-1 and TRBJ2-2; 11 bases match TRBD2. The germline V gene encodes CDR1 DFQATT and CDR2 SNEGSKA (reference sequence). V trimming: 3 bases; J trimming: 4 bases; junction bases outside the gene matches: 7. CDR3 length: 16 residues. CDR3 protein: CSARGLAGGPTGELFF. The CDR3 bases are TGCAGTGCTAGGGGTCTAGCGGGGGGTCCCACCGGGGAGCTGTTTTTT.

The sample holds a few counts of this clonotype. The CDR3 here is CASSDGTDRSSYNEQFF. Written as DNA, the CDR3 is TGCGCCAGCAGTGACGGGACGGACAGAAGCTCCTACAATGAGCAGTTCTTC. The chain joins TRBV10-1 to TRBJ2-1, with a possible D match to TRBD1 (6 bases). Per germline, CDR1 WNHNN and CDR2 SYGVQD (reference sequence). The CDR3 sequence is 17 residues long. Trimming pared 3 bases from V and 0 bases from J, leaving 15 bases between.

This clonotype was counted ten times or more. CDR3 amino acids: CASRPWAQGYEQYF. CDR3 bases: TGTGCCAGCAGACCCTGGGCACAGGGCTACGAGCAGTACTTC. The chain has TRBV2 and TRBJ2-7; D is perhaps TRBD1 (6 bases). With 6 bases removed from V and 3 bases from J, the gap between germline ends came to 15 bases. Per the germline V gene, CDR1 is SNHLY and CDR2 is FYNNEI. The CDR3 runs to 14 residues.

Only a few counts were recorded for this clonotype. CDR3 DNA: TGTGCTAGTGGTCTGGAGGAAAACACTGAAGCTTTCTTT. This codes for CASGLEENTEAFF. The J gene is TRBJ1-1, the V gene TRBV12-5, with D uncertain. The CDR3 is 13 amino acids. From germline, CDR1 is LGHNT and CDR2 FRNRAP. Trimming cost V 5 bases and J 2 bases, with 9 bases left between them.

This clonotype was counted many times. This sequence joins TRBV5-6 and TRBJ2-1, with 8 bases lining up with TRBD2. The CDR3 is made up of 17 amino acids. Germline V gene data show CDR1 as SGHDT and CDR2 as YYEEEE. The V gene end was trimmed by 1 base and the J gene end by 3 bases; junction bases not matched to a gene: 9. CDR3 sequence: CASSLWSAGGRYNEQFF. In DNA form, the CDR3 reads TGTGCCAGCAGCTTGTGGTCGGCGGGGGGCCGCTACAATGAGCAGTTCTTC.

This clonotype was seen ten or more times. The J gene is TRBJ2-2, the V gene TRBV12-3 or TRBV12-4; D remains ambiguous. V lost 4 bases and J lost 7, with 10 bases in between. The CDR3 runs 13 residues. The DNA of the CDR3 is TGTGCCAGCAGTTCTTCTAACGGCGGGGAGCTGTTTTTT. This encodes CASSSSNGGELFF.

This clonotype was seen ten or more times. The chain employs TRBV10-1 and TRBJ2-5; possibly TRBD2 for D (6 bases). The CDR3 runs to 15 residues. Germline V gene data show CDR1 as WNHNN and CDR2 as SYGVQD (reference sequence). With 3 bases removed from V and 2 bases from J, the gap between germline ends came to 13 bases. CDR3 in amino acids: CASSDRVGGQETQYF. CDR3 nucleotides: TGCGCCAGCAGTGACAGGGTGGGAGGTCAAGAGACCCAGTACTTC.

Ten or more counts support this clonotype. The chain recombines TRBV5-1 with TRBJ2-2; 7 nucleotides agree with TRBD2. V shed 1 base and J 6 bases; nucleotides not matched to a gene: 6. Germline CDR1 and CDR2: SGHRS and YFSETQ. The length of the CDR3 is 15 residues. The CDR3 reads CASSLYGGNAGELFF. The DNA of the CDR3 is TGCGCCAGCAGCTTGTACGGGGGGAATGCCGGGGAGCTGTTTTTT. Full variable domain (missing parts from reference TRBV5-1 and TRBJ2-2): KAGVTQTPRYLIKTRGQQVTLSCSPISGHRSVSWYQQTPGQGLQFLFEYFSETQRNKGNFPGRFSGRQFSNSRSEMNVSTLELGDSALYLCASSLYGGNAGELFFGEGSRLTVL.

This clonotype has at least ten counts. This chain links TRBV4-2 with TRBJ2-6; no clear D. Between the trimmed V and J ends, which lost 3 bases and 1 base, there was a span of 7 bases. The V gene's germline CDR1 is LGHNA and CDR2 YNFKEQ. The CDR3 loop spans 15 amino acids. The CDR3 DNA follows: TGTGCCAGCAGCCAGGTTATGTCTGGGGCCAACGTCCTGACTTTC. Translation gives CASSQVMSGANVLTF.

This clonotype was seen repeatedly, ten times or more. V and J are TRBV20-1 and TRBJ2-3; 9 nucleotides agree with TRBD1. The CDR3 covers 13 residues. Germline V gives CDR1 DFQATT, CDR2 SNEGSKA (reference sequence). With V trimmed by 8 bases and J by 4 bases, 7 bases remained unmatched. CDR3 in amino acids: CSCDRGVSDTQYF. CDR3 nucleotide sequence: TGCAGTTGTGACAGGGGGGTTTCAGATACGCAGTATTTT.

The table lists this clonotype with many counts. The V and J genes are TRBV7-2 and TRBJ2-3, with TRBD2 matching over 8 bases. This CDR3 has 16 amino acids. Germline V CDR1 and CDR2: SGHTA, FQGNSA. Trimming at V came to 0 bases and at J to 5 bases, leaving 7 bases not matched to a gene. Here the CDR3 DNA reads TGTGCCAGCAGCTTAGCGTTGGGCGGGGGGATAGATACGCAGTATTTT. It encodes CASSLALGGGIDTQYF.

This clonotype was seen many times. V gene TRBV5-1 combines with J gene TRBJ2-7, with D uncertain. Germline CDR1 and CDR2: SGHRS and YFSETQ. V lost 1 base and J 2 bases, leaving 7 bases between the germline ends. The length of the CDR3 is 13 residues. The CDR3 nucleotides are TGCGCCAGCAGCTTGCTTGAGGCCTACGAGCAGTACTTC. Its protein product is CASSLLEAYEQYF.

This clonotype was counted ten times or more. The CDR3 here is CASSRGLSDSGNTIYF. The CDR3 DNA reads TGCGCCAGCAGCAGGGGACTCTCAGACTCTGGAAACACCATATATTTT. The rearrangement uses TRBV5-1 and TRBJ1-3, with TRBD1 as a possible D gene (5 bases). V was clipped by 4 bases and J by 0 bases, with 14 bases between them. The germline gives CDR1 SGHRS, CDR2 YFSETQ. This CDR3 comprises 16 residues.

This clonotype was seen many times. V gene TRBV10-3 combines with J gene TRBJ2-7, with D possibly matching TRBD2 (6 bases). This CDR3 region has 13 residues. V shed 10 bases and J shed 0 bases, with 13 bases lying between them. Germline V CDR1 and CDR2: ENHRY, SYGVKD. In DNA, the CDR3 is TGTGCCAGCGGGACCACTAGCTCCTACGAGCAGTACTTC. Its protein is CASGTTSSYEQYF.

This clonotype has a count of ten or more. The gene calls are TRBV7-8 and TRBJ2-2; TRBD2 matches at 9 bases. This CDR3 has 16 residues. The V segment lost 1 base and the J segment 6 bases; nucleotides outside the gene matches: 6. Germline CDR1 is SGHVS and CDR2 is FQNEAQ. CDR3 DNA sequence: TGTGCCAGCAGCTTAGTCGCGGGGGGGCTCCCCGGGGAGCTGTTTTTT. Translating gives CASSLVAGGLPGELFF.

This clonotype was counted at least ten times. The rearrangement links TRBV20-1 to TRBJ1-2; D possibly corresponds to TRBD1 (5 bases). Germline V gene data show CDR1 as DFQATT and CDR2 as SNEGSKA (reference sequence). The CDR3 has 14 amino acids. Trimming took 3 bases from V and 10 from J, leaving 21 bases between them. CDR3 region: CSARTGPAGYDYTF. CDR3 in DNA: TGCAGTGCTAGGACGGGGCCCGCTGGTTACGACTACACCTTC.

The genes are TRBV18 and TRBJ1-5, with 9 positions matching TRBD1. J was trimmed by 7 bases and V by 3 bases; bases with no gene match: 10. The CDR3 length is 16 residues. CDR1 KGHSH and CDR2 LQKENI come from the germline V gene. CDR3 sequence: CASSPVPGQGAQPQHF. CDR3 DNA: TGTGCCAGCTCACCGGTCCCGGGACAGGGCGCGCAGCCCCAGCATTTT.